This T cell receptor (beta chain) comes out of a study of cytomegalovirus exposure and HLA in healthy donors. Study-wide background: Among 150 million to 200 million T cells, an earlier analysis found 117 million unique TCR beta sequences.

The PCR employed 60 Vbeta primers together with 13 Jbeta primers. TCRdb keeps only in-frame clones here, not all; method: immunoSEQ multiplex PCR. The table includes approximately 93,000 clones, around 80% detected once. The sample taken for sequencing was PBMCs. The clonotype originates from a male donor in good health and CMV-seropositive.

The CDR3 loop reads CASSGGTGNEKLFF. The CDR3 region has the DNA TGTGCCAGCAGTGGGGGGACAGGGAATGAAAAACTGTTTTTT. The genes are TRBV2 and TRBJ1-4; TRBD1 matches 9 bases. Germline values: CDR1 SNHLY, CDR2 FYNNEI. CDR3 length equals 14 residues. Unmatched junction bases numbered 2, after V lost 4 bases and J lost 5 bases.